These 22 T cell receptor beta chains were sequenced from one sample in a study of T cells after yellow fever vaccination (dated by TCRdb to between 2018 and 2021). Libraries were constructed by 5' RACE. Instrument on record: Illumina HiSeq 2500. The public reads were reanalyzed by TCRdb: fastp trimming at Q25, MiXCR alignment, in-frame beta chains only. Rows with one shared CDR3 protein collapse into an entry with the most common genes and DNA. The sample table holds 500,000 to 650,000 distinct CDR3 sequences, of which around 12% were seen once. The ten most abundant clones make up about 16% of the sample. Interpreted using the paper, the treatment or condition label stands for: live attenuated yellow fever vaccine strain. The sequencing used PBMCs, collected on the day of the yellow fever booster vaccination. The source of these receptors is a man aged 25 to 40 who received the YFV17D yellow fever vaccine.

This chain uses TRBV9 with TRBJ2-3; perhaps TRBD2 as D (5 bases). Germline CDR1 and CDR2: SGDLS and YYNGEE. This CDR3 is built from 16 residues. The V gene lost 0 bases and the J gene lost 3 bases, with 14 bases spanning the gap. The CDR3 DNA follows: TGTGCCAGCAGCGTAGCACTACGTGGGAGTACAGATACGCAGTATTTT. Translating it yields CASSVALRGSTDTQYF.

The V and J genes are TRBV6-5 and TRBJ1-1, with D hard to call. The germline V gene has CDR1 MNHEY and CDR2 SVGAGI. The CDR3 runs to 14 residues. V lost 2 bases and J 0 bases, leaving 7 bases between the germline ends. The CDR3 reads CASSYAGMNTEAFF. Here the CDR3 DNA reads TGTGCCAGCAGTTACGCAGGTATGAACACTGAAGCTTTCTTT.

The chain is built from TRBV10-3 and TRBJ2-1; possible D gene TRBD1, 6 bases. This CDR3 spans 12 amino acids. V lost 11 bases and J 7 bases, leaving 15 bases between the germline ends. Germline CDR1 reads ENHRY; CDR2 reads SYGVKD. As DNA, the CDR3 is TGTGCCGTTAGGGGGTTAGAGAATGAGCAGTTCTTC. It specifies CAVRGLENEQFF.

This clonotype occurred a few times. V gene TRBV20-1 combines with J gene TRBJ2-2; TRBD2 matches 10 bases. The V segment lost 5 bases and the J segment 6 bases; nucleotides outside the gene matches: 15. CDR1 DFQATT and CDR2 SNEGSKA come from the germline V gene (reference sequence). The CDR3 extends over 17 amino acids. Written as DNA, the CDR3 is TGCAGTGCTGCCCCTAGCGGGAGTGTTATTATCGCCGGGGAGCTGTTTTTT. This encodes CSAAPSGSVIIAGELFF.

Only a few counts were recorded for this clonotype. V gene TRBV20-1 combines with J gene TRBJ1-2; 10 nucleotides align to TRBD1. This CDR3 region has 15 residues. V lost 4 bases to trimming and J lost 8 bases; unmatched junction nucleotides: 13. The germline CDR1 and CDR2 sequences are DFQATT and SNEGSKA (reference sequence). The CDR3 region has the DNA TGCAGTGCTACCTATCAACCGGGACAGGGGCGCGGCTACACCTTC. Protein product: CSATYQPGQGRGYTF.

This clonotype was counted at least ten times. The CDR3 coding sequence is TGTGCCAGCAGCTTAGAGGGGTCGGTTCTTTCTGATGAGCAGTTCTTC. Translated, it gives CASSLEGSVLSDEQFF. This rearrangement joins TRBV7-8 to TRBJ2-1; TRBD1 is a possible D gene (5 bases). Germline CDR1 and CDR2: SGHVS and FQNEAQ. Trimming removed 1 base from V and 8 bases from J, with 18 bases in between. The CDR3 runs to 16 residues.

This sequence joins TRBV27 and TRBJ1-4, with TRBD1 as a possible D gene (6 bases). Trimming cost V 0 bases and J 8 bases, with 10 bases left between them. This CDR3 has 14 residues. Germline CDR1 is MNHEY and CDR2 is SMNVEV (reference sequence). The CDR3 loop reads CASSLSGGGEKLFF. The CDR3 nucleotides read TGTGCCAGCAGTTTATCAGGGGGTGGGGAAAAACTGTTTTTT.

The chain recombines TRBV7-9 with TRBJ2-7; TRBD2 matches at 8 bases. The CDR3 spans 13 residues. After removal of 6 bases from V and 4 bases from J, the junction contained 5 bases not matched to a gene. CDR1 and CDR2 (germline): SEHNR, FQNEAQ (reference sequence). Written as DNA, the CDR3 is TGTGCCAGCAGACCAGCGGGGGCTTACGAGCAGTACTTC. This encodes CASRPAGAYEQYF.

This clonotype appeared a few times. The gene calls are TRBV6-1 and TRBJ2-7, with D possibly matching TRBD2 (6 bases). V was shortened by 5 bases and J by 3 bases, with 11 bases between the two germline ends. Germline V gene sequence: CDR1 MNHNS, CDR2 SASEGT. The CDR3 consists of 13 residues. The CDR3 bases are TGTGCCAGCAGTCCGAGGGACTTCTACGAGCAGTACTTC. It is translated as CASSPRDFYEQYF.

This clonotype was recorded a few times. The CDR3 DNA sequence: TGTGCCAGCGGAGGAATTCTCACAGATACGCAGTATTTT. This codes for CASGGILTDTQYF. The rearrangement joins TRBV9 to TRBJ2-3, with D possibly matching TRBD2 (5 bases). Germline CDR1 and CDR2: SGDLS and YYNGEE. Trimming left V 7 bases short and J 2 bases short, with 11 bases between. The CDR3 extends over 13 amino acids.

This clonotype was observed a few times. The genes are TRBV4-2 and TRBJ2-6; 7 bases fit TRBD2. This CDR3 is 16 amino acids long. J lost 0 bases, V lost 3 bases, and 2 bases had no gene match. The germline CDR1 and CDR2 sequences are LGHNA and YNFKEQ. CDR3 sequence reads: CASSHGDYSGANVLTF. Here the CDR3 DNA reads TGTGCCAGCAGCCACGGGGACTACTCTGGGGCCAACGTCCTGACTTTC.

The chain is built from TRBV24-1 and TRBJ2-2, with TRBD1 matching 10 bases. The germline V gene encodes CDR1 KGHDR and CDR2 SFDVKD. The CDR3 runs 17 residues. J lost 1 base, V lost 3 bases, and 4 bases had no gene match. CDR3 sequence: CATSDTGTGVNTGELFF. The CDR3 DNA reads TGTGCCACCAGTGATACCGGGACAGGGGTGAACACCGGGGAGCTGTTTTTT.

The chain couples TRBV5-1 to TRBJ1-6; tentatively, D is TRBD1 (6 bases). CDR3 size: 16 residues. Germline values: CDR1 SGHRS, CDR2 YFSETQ. Between the trimmed V and J ends, which lost 4 bases and 9 bases, there was a span of 20 bases. The CDR3 DNA reads as TGCGCCAGCAGCGGAACCGGGACAAACATCGGTTCACCCCTCCACTTT. Its translation is CASSGTGTNIGSPLHF.

This clonotype has just a few counts. The chain is built from TRBV5-1 and TRBJ2-3, with 10 bases fitting TRBD2. Germline V gene lookup returns CDR1 SGHRS and CDR2 YFSETQ. The trim removed 4 bases at V and 6 bases at J, leaving 14 bases unmatched. The CDR3 has 17 amino acids. The CDR3: CASSPTYTSGNGDTQYF. CDR3 DNA sequence: TGCGCCAGCAGCCCCACCTACACTAGCGGGAATGGGGATACGCAGTATTTT.

The chain joins TRBV7-6 to TRBJ2-7; 8 bases line up with TRBD1. J was trimmed by 5 bases and V by 4 bases; bases with no gene match: 10. This CDR3 region has 15 residues. Per germline, CDR1 SGHVS and CDR2 FNYEAQ. The CDR3 bases are TGTGCCAGCAGCTCCGACAGGGGCCTTAGTCACGAGCAGTACTTC. Amino acid sequence: CASSSDRGLSHEQYF.

A few counts support this clonotype. CDR3 nucleotides: TGTGCCAGCTACCAATGGCCGGGGGGAAGGGAGCAGTACTTC. The encoded protein is CASYQWPGGREQYF. J is TRBJ2-7 and V is TRBV7-7; 7 bases map to TRBD2. In germline, CDR1 is SSHAT, CDR2 FNYEAQ (reference sequence). This CDR3 spans 14 amino acids. The V and J ends lost 8 bases and 7 bases, in that order; junction bases with no gene match: 14.

V gene TRBV7-8 combines with J gene TRBJ2-7; 7 bases are shared with TRBD1. This CDR3 spans 15 amino acids. CDR1 is SGHVS and CDR2 is FQNEAQ in the germline V gene. V was pared by 5 bases and J by 2 bases, with 9 bases of the junction left unmatched. CDR3 region: CASSANPGQTYEQYF. In DNA, the CDR3 is TGTGCCAGCAGCGCGAACCCGGGACAGACCTACGAGCAGTACTTC. Full variable domain (missing parts from reference TRBV7-8 and TRBJ2-7): GAGVSQSPRYKVAKRGQDVALRCDPISGHVSLFWYQQALGQGPEFLTYFQNEAQLDKSGLPSDRFFAERPEGSVSTLKIQRTQQEDSAVYLCASSANPGQTYEQYFGPGTRLTVT.

The chain carries TRBV5-1 and TRBJ1-2, with D uncertain. With 1 base removed from V and 3 bases from J, the gap between germline ends came to 7 bases. Germline V gives CDR1 SGHRS, CDR2 YFSETQ. The CDR3 consists of 13 residues. The DNA of the CDR3 is TGCGCCAGCAGCTTGTTAGGGTACTATGGCTACACCTTC. Its protein product is CASSLLGYYGYTF.

This chain uses TRBV29-1 with TRBJ1-1; D remains unclear. CDR1 SQVTM and CDR2 ANQGSEA come from the germline V gene. The CDR3 extends over 11 amino acids. The germline V and J ends were trimmed by 4 bases and 2 bases, with 5 bases remaining between them. The CDR3 coding sequence is TGCAGCGTTGTCAGAAACACTGAAGCTTTCTTT. Protein: CSVVRNTEAFF. Drawing the rest from reference TRBV29-1 and TRBJ1-1, the complete variable domain is SAVISQKPSRDICQRGTSLTIQCQVDSQVTMMFWYRQQPGQSLTLIATANQGSEATYESGFVIDKFPISRPNLTFSTLTVSNMSPEDSSIYLCSVVRNTEAFFGQGTRLTVV.

The chain joins TRBV24-1 to TRBJ2-1, with a tentative D call TRBD1 (6 bases). V lost 3 bases and J lost 10, with 9 bases in between. Germline V gene lookup returns CDR1 KGHDR and CDR2 SFDVKD. This CDR3 spans 12 amino acids. The CDR3 is CATSDLDREQFF. The CDR3 DNA reads as TGTGCCACCAGTGATCTCGACAGGGAGCAGTTCTTC.

This clonotype was seen only a few times. This rearrangement joins TRBV9 to TRBJ2-7; either TRBD1 or TRBD2 may fit D (5 bases each). Germline CDR1 reads SGDLS; CDR2 reads YYNGEE. Trimming stripped 4 bases from V and 2 bases from J, with 13 bases between. The CDR3 has 14 residues. The CDR3 here is CASSPTTGPYEQYF. Written as DNA, the CDR3 is TGTGCCAGCAGCCCCACGACGGGGCCCTACGAGCAGTACTTC. Full variable domain (missing parts from reference TRBV9 and TRBJ2-7): DSGVTQTPKHLITATGQRVTLRCSPRSGDLSVYWYQQSLDQGLQFLIQYYNGEERAKGNILERFSAQQFPDLHSELNLSSLELGDSALYFCASSPTTGPYEQYFGPGTRLTVT.

V and J are TRBV19 and TRBJ1-1; D is unclear. The CDR3 is made up of 14 amino acids. Germline values: CDR1 LNHDA, CDR2 SQIVND (reference sequence). Trimming left V 9 bases short and J 3 bases short, with 17 bases between. CDR3 region: CASIDRGRDTEAFF. CDR3 coding DNA: TGTGCCAGCATTGACCGAGGGAGGGACACTGAAGCTTTCTTT. Using reference TRBV19 and TRBJ1-1 for the parts outside the CDR3, the full variable domain is DGGITQSPKYLFRKEGQNVTLSCEQNLNHDAMYWYRQDPGQGLRLIYYSQIVNDFQKGDIAEGYSVSREKKESFPLTVTSAQKNPTAFYLCASIDRGRDTEAFFGQGTRLTVV.